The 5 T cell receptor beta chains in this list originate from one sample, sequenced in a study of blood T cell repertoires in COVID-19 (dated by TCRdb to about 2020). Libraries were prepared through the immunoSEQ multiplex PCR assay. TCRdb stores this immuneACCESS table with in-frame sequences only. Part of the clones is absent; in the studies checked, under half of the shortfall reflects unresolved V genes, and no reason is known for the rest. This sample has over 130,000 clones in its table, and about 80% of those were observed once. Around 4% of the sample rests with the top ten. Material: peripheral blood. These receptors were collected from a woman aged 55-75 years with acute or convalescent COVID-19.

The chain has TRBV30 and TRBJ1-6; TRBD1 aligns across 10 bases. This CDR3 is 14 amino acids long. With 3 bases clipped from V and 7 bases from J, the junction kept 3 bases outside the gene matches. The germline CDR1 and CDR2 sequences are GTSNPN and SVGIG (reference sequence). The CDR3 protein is CAWSRDRGNSPLHF. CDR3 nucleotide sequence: TGTGCCTGGAGCCGGGACAGGGGAAATTCACCCCTCCACTTT.

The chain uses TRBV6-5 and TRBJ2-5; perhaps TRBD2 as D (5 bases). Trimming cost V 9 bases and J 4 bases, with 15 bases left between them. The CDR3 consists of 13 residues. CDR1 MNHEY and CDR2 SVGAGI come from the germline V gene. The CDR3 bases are TGTGCCAGTGGGCTCGTCGCGGGAGAGACCCAGTACTTC. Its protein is CASGLVAGETQYF.

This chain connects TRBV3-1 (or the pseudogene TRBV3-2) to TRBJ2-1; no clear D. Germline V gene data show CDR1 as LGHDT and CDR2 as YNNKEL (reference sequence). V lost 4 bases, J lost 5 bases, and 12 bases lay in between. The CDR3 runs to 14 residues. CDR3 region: CASSPPGPNNEQFF. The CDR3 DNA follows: TGTGCCAGCAGCCCTCCCGGTCCCAACAATGAGCAGTTCTTC.

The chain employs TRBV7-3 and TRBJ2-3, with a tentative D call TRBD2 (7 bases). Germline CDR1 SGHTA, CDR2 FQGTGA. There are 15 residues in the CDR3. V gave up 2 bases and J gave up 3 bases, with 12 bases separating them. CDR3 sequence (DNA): TGTGCCAGCAGCTTACGGGGGGCGGGAACAGATACGCAGTATTTT. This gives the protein CASSLRGAGTDTQYF.

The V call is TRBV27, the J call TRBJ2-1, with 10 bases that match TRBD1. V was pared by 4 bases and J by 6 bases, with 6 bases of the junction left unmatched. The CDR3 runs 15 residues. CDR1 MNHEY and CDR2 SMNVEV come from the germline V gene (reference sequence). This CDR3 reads CASSSRTGGTNEQFF. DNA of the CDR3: TGTGCCAGCAGTTCGAGGACAGGGGGGACCAATGAGCAGTTCTTC.